This entry concerns a single T cell receptor (beta chain). CDR1 is SGHDT and CDR2 is YYEEEE in the germline V gene. Unmatched junction bases numbered 5, after V lost 0 bases and J lost 9 bases. The CDR3 covers 15 residues. Sequencing used immunoSEQ multiplex PCR; TCRdb keeps in-frame clones, though not all of them. Of about 71,000 clones listed, 90% to 95% are singletons. These data are taken from a study of T cell changes during pregnancy in multiple sclerosis. The source material was CD8+ T cells from peripheral blood mononuclear cells, sampled before pregnancy. This receptor was taken from a female donor with multiple sclerosis, enrolled in a pregnancy study. The chain links TRBV5-6 to TRBJ1-6; 8 nucleotides line up with TRBD1. For the CDR3, the DNA is TGTGCCAGCAGCTTGGGGACAGGGACTGGTTCACCCCTCCACTTT. The encoded protein is CASSLGTGTGSPLHF.